A selection of T cell receptor beta chains follows, all from one sample in a study of cytomegalovirus exposure and HLA in healthy donors. Repertoires were generated with immunoSEQ multiplex PCR, while TCRdb's copy carries only in-frame clones and drops some. The table includes 150,000 to 200,000 clones, roughly 82% detected once. The sequencing input was PBMCs. The receptor set was obtained from a man aged 35 to 55 in good health and CMV-seronegative. Both conserved end residues are part of each CDR3. The D gene is left open where the match is weak. Rows give clone size only sometimes, using once, few, many, or a class for an expanded clone.

CDR3aa: CASSPATGGGNYGYTF
CDR3nt: TGTGCCAGCAGCCCAGCCACCGGGGGGGGGAACTATGGCTACACCTTC
abundance: -
v_gene: TRBV7-9
j_gene: TRBJ1-2
d_gene: -

CDR3aa: CASSSTSDRGRGQPQHF
CDR3nt: TGTGCCAGCAGTTCAACAAGTGACAGGGGGCGAGGTCAGCCCCAGCATTTT
abundance: -
v_gene: TRBV27
j_gene: TRBJ1-5
d_gene: TRBD1

CDR3aa: CASSLFIGTGGNEQFF
CDR3nt: TGCGCCAGCAGCTTGTTTATCGGGACAGGGGGAAATGAGCAGTTCTTC
abundance: -
v_gene: TRBV5-1
j_gene: TRBJ2-1
d_gene: TRBD1

CDR3aa: CASSFPGTGGMYF
CDR3nt: TGTGCCAGCAGCTTCCCCGGGACAGGGGGTATGTACTTC
abundance: few
v_gene: TRBV7-2
j_gene: TRBJ2-5
d_gene: TRBD1

CDR3aa: CATLPGGRGMIHGYTF
CDR3nt: TGTGCCACCCTCCCTGGGGGTAGGGGGATGATACATGGCTACACCTTC
abundance: -
v_gene: TRBV7-9
j_gene: TRBJ1-2
d_gene: -

CDR3aa: CASGTGERTDTQYF
CDR3nt: TGTGCTAGTGGTACAGGGGAACGCACAGATACGCAGTATTTT
abundance: -
v_gene: TRBV12-5
j_gene: TRBJ2-3
d_gene: TRBD1

CDR3aa: CATSRENGGIKNTGELFF
CDR3nt: TGTGCCACCAGCAGAGAAAATGGGGGGATAAAGAACACCGGGGAGCTGTTTTTT
abundance: -
v_gene: TRBV15
j_gene: TRBJ2-2
d_gene: -

CDR3aa: CASNRMDRDLGELFF
CDR3nt: TGTGCCAGCAATCGTATGGACAGGGACCTTGGGGAGCTGTTTTTT
abundance: -
v_gene: TRBV28
j_gene: TRBJ2-2
d_gene: TRBD1

CDR3aa: CASSLPDSYEQYF
CDR3nt: TGCGCCAGCAGCTTGCCGGACAGTTACGAGCAGTACTTC
abundance: -
v_gene: TRBV5-1
j_gene: TRBJ2-7
d_gene: -

CDR3aa: CASSADRGRGYGYTF
CDR3nt: TGTGCCAGCAGTGCGGACAGGGGAAGAGGGTATGGCTACACCTTC
abundance: -
v_gene: TRBV28
j_gene: TRBJ1-2
d_gene: TRBD1

CDR3aa: CASSSGTSGRLFGANVLTF
CDR3nt: TGTGCCAGCAGTTCCGGGACTAGCGGGAGGCTATTTGGGGCCAACGTCCTGACTTTC
abundance: -
v_gene: TRBV28
j_gene: TRBJ2-6
d_gene: TRBD2

CDR3aa: CASSLTSHQETQYF
CDR3nt: TGTGCCAGCAGCCTGACTAGTCACCAAGAGACCCAGTACTTC
abundance: -
v_gene: TRBV6-6
j_gene: TRBJ2-5
d_gene: -

CDR3aa: CASSLAGQGGANYGYTF
CDR3nt: TGTGCCAGCAGCTTAGCGGGACAGGGGGGCGCTAACTATGGCTACACCTTC
abundance: -
v_gene: TRBV7-2
j_gene: TRBJ1-2
d_gene: TRBD1

CDR3aa: CASKSRGQGNEKLFF
CDR3nt: TGCGCCAGCAAGTCCAGGGGACAGGGTAATGAAAAACTGTTTTTT
abundance: -
v_gene: TRBV5-1
j_gene: TRBJ1-4
d_gene: TRBD1

CDR3aa: CASSGGTGGSNQPQHF
CDR3nt: TGTGCCAGCAGTGGGGGGACAGGGGGCTCAAATCAGCCCCAGCATTTT
abundance: once
v_gene: TRBV28
j_gene: TRBJ1-5
d_gene: TRBD1

CDR3aa: CASSVPRQGQANTGELFF
CDR3nt: TGTGCCAGCAGCGTTCCTCGACAGGGTCAGGCGAACACCGGGGAGCTGTTTTTT
abundance: once
v_gene: TRBV9
j_gene: TRBJ2-2
d_gene: TRBD1

CDR3aa: CASSLGGVINNEQFF
CDR3nt: TGTGCCAGCAGCTTAGGCGGAGTTATTAACAATGAGCAGTTCTTC
abundance: few
v_gene: TRBV5-4
j_gene: TRBJ2-1
d_gene: -

CDR3aa: CASSLGRQRPQHF
CDR3nt: TGTGCCAGCAGTTTAGGGAGGCAGCGGCCCCAGCATTTT
abundance: -
v_gene: TRBV28
j_gene: TRBJ1-5
d_gene: -

CDR3aa: CASSFKGRETGELFF
CDR3nt: TGTGCCAGCAGCTTTAAGGGGCGCGAGACCGGGGAGCTGTTTTTT
abundance: few
v_gene: TRBV7-2
j_gene: TRBJ2-2
d_gene: -

CDR3aa: CASSPRGGSSGNTIYF
CDR3nt: TGTGCCAGCAGCCCCCGGGGCGGGAGCTCTGGAAACACCATATATTTT
abundance: -
v_gene: TRBV11-3
j_gene: TRBJ1-3
d_gene: -

CDR3aa: CASRLGSFSGNTIYF
CDR3nt: TGTGCCAGCCGACTAGGGAGTTTTTCTGGAAACACCATATATTTT
abundance: few
v_gene: TRBV6-5
j_gene: TRBJ1-3
d_gene: -

CDR3aa: CASEGGVNTGELFF
CDR3nt: TGTGCCAGCGAGGGTGGAGTAAACACCGGGGAGCTGTTTTTT
abundance: -
v_gene: TRBV2
j_gene: TRBJ2-2
d_gene: -

CDR3aa: CASSRSGSPYEQYF
CDR3nt: TGTGCCAGCAGCCGCAGCGGCAGTCCCTACGAGCAGTACTTC
abundance: -
v_gene: TRBV11-2
j_gene: TRBJ2-7
d_gene: -

CDR3aa: CASSMATYQPQHF
CDR3nt: TGTGCCAGTTCCATGGCCACCTATCAGCCCCAGCATTTT
abundance: -
v_gene: TRBV19
j_gene: TRBJ1-5
d_gene: -

CDR3aa: CAWSPRDRGLGPLHF
CDR3nt: TGTGCCTGGAGTCCCCGGGACAGGGGGTTAGGGCCCCTCCACTTT
abundance: -
v_gene: TRBV30
j_gene: TRBJ1-6
d_gene: TRBD1

CDR3aa: CAITTGGRGNQPQHF
CDR3nt: TGTGCCATCACGACAGGGGGCCGGGGCAATCAGCCCCAGCATTTT
abundance: -
v_gene: TRBV28
j_gene: TRBJ1-5
d_gene: TRBD1